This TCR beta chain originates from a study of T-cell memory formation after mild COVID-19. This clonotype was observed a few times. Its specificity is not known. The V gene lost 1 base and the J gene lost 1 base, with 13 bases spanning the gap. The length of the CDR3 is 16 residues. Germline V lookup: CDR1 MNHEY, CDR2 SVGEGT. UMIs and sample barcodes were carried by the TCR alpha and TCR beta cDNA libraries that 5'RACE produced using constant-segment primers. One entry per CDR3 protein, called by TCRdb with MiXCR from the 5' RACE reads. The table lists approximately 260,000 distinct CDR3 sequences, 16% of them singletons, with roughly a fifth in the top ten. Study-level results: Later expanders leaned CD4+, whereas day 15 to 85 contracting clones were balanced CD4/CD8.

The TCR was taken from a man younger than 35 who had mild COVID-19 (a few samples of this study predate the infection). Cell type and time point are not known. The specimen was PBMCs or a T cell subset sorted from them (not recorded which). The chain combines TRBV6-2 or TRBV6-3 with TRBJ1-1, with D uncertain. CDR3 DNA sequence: TGTGCCAGCAGTTACTACTCGGCAGCCAAGAACACTGAAGCTTTCTTT. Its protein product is CASSYYSAAKNTEAFF.